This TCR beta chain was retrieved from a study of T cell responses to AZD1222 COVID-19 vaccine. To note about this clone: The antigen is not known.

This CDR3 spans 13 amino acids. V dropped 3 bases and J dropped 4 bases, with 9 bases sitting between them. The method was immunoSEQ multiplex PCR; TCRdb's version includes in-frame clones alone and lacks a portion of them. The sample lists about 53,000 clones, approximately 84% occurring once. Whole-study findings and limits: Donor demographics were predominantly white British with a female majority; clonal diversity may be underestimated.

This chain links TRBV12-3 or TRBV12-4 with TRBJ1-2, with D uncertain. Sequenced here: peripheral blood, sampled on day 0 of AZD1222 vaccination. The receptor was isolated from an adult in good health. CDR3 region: CASSFSGFYGYTF. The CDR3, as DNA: TGTGCCAGCAGTTTTTCTGGGTTCTATGGCTACACCTTC.